Below are 22 T cell receptor beta chains sequenced from a single sample in a study of shared clonotypes between healthy human individuals. The protocol was immunoSEQ multiplex PCR, while the TCRdb copy is restricted to in-frame clones and leaves out a portion. The sample holds 850,000 to 1,200,000 clones, 65% to 80% seen once. Sequencing used memory CD4+ T cells sorted from blood. As for subset: CD45RA-negative fraction. Receptors originate from a man between 18 and 35 years old in good health.

The V and J genes are TRBV28 and TRBJ2-2, with 8 nucleotides matching TRBD2. The V and J ends lost 4 bases and 6 bases, in that order; junction bases with no gene match: 7. CDR3 length: 15 amino acids. The germline V gene encodes CDR1 MDHEN and CDR2 SYDVKM. The CDR3 reads CASSSVGRVAGELFF. As DNA, the CDR3 is TGTGCCAGCAGTTCCGTCGGGAGGGTTGCCGGGGAGCTGTTTTTT.

This clone was recorded a few times. The chain couples TRBV7-2 to TRBJ1-4; D not certain. Per germline, CDR1 SGHTA and CDR2 FQGNSA. V dropped 6 bases and J dropped 7 bases, with 18 bases sitting between them. There are 15 residues in the CDR3. The CDR3 nucleotides read TGTGCCAGCAGTGTTAACGTGGGTCCGGGTGAAAAACTGTTTTTT. It codes for CASSVNVGPGEKLFF.

This chain connects TRBV5-1 to TRBJ1-1; D remains ambiguous. Trimming left V 0 bases short and J 10 bases short, with 28 bases between. Per the germline V gene, CDR1 is SGHRS and CDR2 is YFSETQ. The CDR3 runs to 18 residues. This CDR3 reads CASSLVRESSLAVVAAFF. In nucleotides, the CDR3 is TGCGCCAGCAGCTTGGTAAGGGAGAGCAGTTTGGCTGTCGTGGCAGCTTTCTTT. The whole variable domain, remainder taken from reference TRBV5-1 and TRBJ1-1, is KAGVTQTPRYLIKTRGQQVTLSCSPISGHRSVSWYQQTPGQGLQFLFEYFSETQRNKGNFPGRFSGRQFSNSRSEMNVSTLELGDSALYLCASSLVRESSLAVVAAFFGQGTRLTVV.

V gene TRBV9 combines with J gene TRBJ1-2, with a tentative D call TRBD1 (6 bases). V lost 0 bases and J 2 bases, leaving 8 bases between the germline ends. CDR3 size: 14 residues. The germline V gene has CDR1 SGDLS and CDR2 YYNGEE. The CDR3 sequence is CASSVVGGNYGYTF. In DNA, the CDR3 is TGTGCCAGCAGCGTAGTAGGGGGGAACTATGGCTACACCTTC.

V is TRBV2 and J is TRBJ1-2; 7 bases agree with TRBD1. Trimming cost V 6 bases and J 3 bases; bases outside gene matches: 10. The CDR3 extends over 15 amino acids. Germline CDR1 SNHLY, CDR2 FYNNEI. The CDR3 region is CASRFGQEIHYGYTF. In nucleotides, the CDR3 is TGTGCCAGCAGGTTTGGACAGGAGATTCACTATGGCTACACCTTC.

This clone was detected only a few times. CDR3 sequence (DNA): TGCGCCAGCAGCCCGGGGACAACTGGAAACACCATATATTTT. Translating gives CASSPGTTGNTIYF. The chain links TRBV5-1 to TRBJ1-3; tentatively, D is TRBD1 (6 bases). The CDR3 extends over 14 amino acids. Germline CDR1 SGHRS, CDR2 YFSETQ. V shed 4 bases and J shed 2 bases, with 10 bases lying between them.

The rearrangement uses TRBV5-1 and TRBJ1-1; no firm D call. Per germline, CDR1 SGHRS and CDR2 YFSETQ. Trimming left V 4 bases short and J 1 base short, with 11 bases between. This CDR3 contains 14 residues. The CDR3 DNA is TGCGCCAGCAGCCTGTCCAGGCCGAACACTGAAGCTTTCTTT. It yields the protein CASSLSRPNTEAFF.

The chain combines TRBV5-4 with TRBJ1-2; 11 bases match TRBD1. The CDR3 covers 16 residues. CDR1 is SGHNT and CDR2 is YYREEE in the germline V gene (reference sequence). Losses at the gene ends were 3 bases for V and 1 base for J; bases not matched to a gene: 5. The DNA of the CDR3 is TGTGCCAGCAGCTACCCGGGACAGGGGGTTAACTATGGCTACACCTTC. The encoded protein is CASSYPGQGVNYGYTF. The whole variable domain, filled in from reference TRBV5-4 and TRBJ1-2, reads ETGVTQSPTHLIKTRGQQVTLRCSSQSGHNTVSWYQQALGQGPQFIFQYYREEENGRGNFPPRFSGLQFPNYSSELNVNALELDDSALYLCASSYPGQGVNYGYTFGSGTRLTVV.

This clone came up many times. V is TRBV10-3 and J is TRBJ1-4; D not resolved. The germline V and J ends were trimmed by 10 bases and 2 bases, with 14 bases remaining between them. This CDR3 region has 14 residues. CDR1 and CDR2 (germline): ENHRY, SYGVKD. The CDR3 loop reads CATAPRETNEKLFF. CDR3 nucleotide sequence: TGTGCCACCGCCCCTCGGGAGACTAATGAAAAACTGTTTTTT.

This clone was seen once. This chain links TRBV5-6 with TRBJ1-4, with unresolved D. CDR3 size: 15 residues. V lost 0 bases to trimming and J lost 0 bases, with 6 bases between them. Germline CDR1 reads SGHDT; CDR2 reads YYEEEE. The CDR3, as DNA: TGTGCCAGCAGCTTGGGTGCTGCAACTAATGAAAAACTGTTTTTT. It translates to CASSLGAATNEKLFF.

The chain recombines TRBV18 with TRBJ2-2; D perhaps matches TRBD1 (5 bases). CDR3 length: 14 amino acids. The germline CDR1 and CDR2 sequences are KGHSH and LQKENI. Trimming took 1 base from V and 6 from J, leaving 9 bases between them. CDR3: CASSPQTASGELFF. For the CDR3, the DNA is TGTGCCAGCTCACCACAGACAGCGTCCGGGGAGCTGTTTTTT.

The chain combines TRBV6-6 with TRBJ1-5, with a tentative D call TRBD1 (6 bases). The CDR3 has 13 residues. Germline V gene data show CDR1 as MNHNY and CDR2 as SVGAGI (reference sequence). V shed 6 bases and J shed 4 bases, with 10 bases lying between them. The CDR3 DNA reads TGTGCCAGCAGAGGACAGTATAATCAGCCCCAGCATTTT. As protein: CASRGQYNQPQHF.

The chain employs TRBV5-1 and TRBJ2-7; TRBD2 matches 11 bases. In germline, CDR1 is SGHRS, CDR2 YFSETQ. V shed 2 bases, J shed 3 bases, and the junction held 4 bases outside the gene matches. This CDR3 contains 15 residues. The CDR3 bases are TGCGCCAGCAGCTTAGGGACTAGCGGATACTACGAGCAGTACTTC. Translated: CASSLGTSGYYEQYF.

This clone was counted only a few times. V usage is TRBV28 and J usage is TRBJ1-3; no clear D gene. This CDR3 spans 13 amino acids. V dropped 3 bases and J dropped 4 bases, with 7 bases sitting between them. CDR1 is MDHEN and CDR2 is SYDVKM in the germline V gene. DNA of the CDR3: TGTGCCAGCAGTTTTGTTTTGGGAAACACCATATATTTT. This encodes CASSFVLGNTIYF.

The chain links TRBV4-1 to TRBJ2-5, with 9 bases matching TRBD1. V was pared by 1 base and J by 5 bases, with 5 bases of the junction left unmatched. Germline V lookup: CDR1 MGHRA, CDR2 YSYEKL. This CDR3 is 15 amino acids long. This CDR3 reads CASSQGQGGGETQYF. CDR3 DNA: TGCGCCAGCAGCCAAGGACAGGGGGGCGGGGAGACCCAGTACTTC.

The gene calls are TRBV10-3 and TRBJ2-7, with 8 positions matching TRBD1. The CDR3 runs to 14 residues. The germline gives CDR1 ENHRY, CDR2 SYGVKD. V dropped 4 bases and J dropped 7; count of bases not matched to a gene: 9. CDR3 nucleotide sequence: TGTGCCATCAGTGTAGGGCAGGGGGCGGAGGAGCAGTACTTC. This encodes CAISVGQGAEEQYF.

The gene calls are TRBV19 and TRBJ2-1; tentative D call: TRBD2 (6 bases). Germline CDR1 LNHDA, CDR2 SQIVND (reference sequence). The CDR3 has 13 residues. V gave up 9 bases and J gave up 8 bases, with 17 bases separating them. CDR3 DNA: TGTGCCAGGATGAGCGGGCGGCCATATGAGCAGTTCTTC. This encodes CARMSGRPYEQFF.

This chain connects TRBV7-9 to TRBJ1-4; D gene uncertain. Trimming cost V 7 bases and J 6 bases, with 12 bases left between them. Germline CDR1 reads SEHNR; CDR2 reads FQNEAQ (reference sequence). The CDR3 spans 13 residues. DNA of the CDR3: TGTGCCAGCACCGGGCCCCGGCATGAAAAACTGTTTTTT. Translated, it gives CASTGPRHEKLFF. The complete variable domain, with remaining parts taken from reference TRBV7-9 and TRBJ1-4, reads DTGVSQNPRHKITKRGQNVTFRCDPISEHNRLYWYRQTLGQGPEFLTYFQNEAQLEKSRLLSDRFSAERPKGSFSTLEIQRTEQGDSAMYLCASTGPRHEKLFFGSGTQLSVL.

This clone was observed at least ten times. This rearrangement joins TRBV27 to TRBJ2-5, with D tentatively TRBD1 (6 bases). V was pared by 3 bases and J by 2 bases, with 16 bases between. The germline CDR1 and CDR2 sequences are MNHEY and SMNVEV (reference sequence). CDR3 length: 16 amino acids. In nucleotides, the CDR3 is TGTGCCAGCAGTTTCACCGGGACAAAGATTCAAGAGACCCAGTACTTC. Encoded protein: CASSFTGTKIQETQYF.

J is TRBJ1-6 and V is TRBV18; D possibly corresponds to TRBD1 (5 bases). V lost 0 bases and J lost 6, with 12 bases in between. The length of the CDR3 is 16 residues. Looked up from germline, CDR1 is KGHSH and CDR2 is LQKENI. This CDR3 is CASSPPSTGGNSPLHF. The CDR3 region has the DNA TGTGCCAGCTCACCACCGTCTACCGGGGGTAATTCACCCCTCCACTTT.

This rearrangement joins TRBV30 to TRBJ2-3; perhaps D is TRBD1 or TRBD2 (6 bases each). Germline CDR1 GTSNPN, CDR2 SVGIG (reference sequence). V lost 3 bases and J 4 bases, leaving 14 bases between the germline ends. This CDR3 is 14 amino acids long. The CDR3 DNA is TGTGCCTGGAGGGGGGGACAAAGGGCAGATACGCAGTATTTT. Protein sequence: CAWRGGQRADTQYF.

This chain uses TRBV20-1 with TRBJ2-5, with a weak D call TRBD2 (6 bases). The CDR3 is made up of 11 amino acids. Germline CDR1 and CDR2: DFQATT and SNEGSKA (reference sequence). V gave up 5 bases and J gave up 7 bases, with 11 bases separating them. CDR3 in amino acids: CSADTAGTQYF. Here the CDR3 DNA reads TGCAGTGCTGATACAGCGGGGACCCAGTACTTC.